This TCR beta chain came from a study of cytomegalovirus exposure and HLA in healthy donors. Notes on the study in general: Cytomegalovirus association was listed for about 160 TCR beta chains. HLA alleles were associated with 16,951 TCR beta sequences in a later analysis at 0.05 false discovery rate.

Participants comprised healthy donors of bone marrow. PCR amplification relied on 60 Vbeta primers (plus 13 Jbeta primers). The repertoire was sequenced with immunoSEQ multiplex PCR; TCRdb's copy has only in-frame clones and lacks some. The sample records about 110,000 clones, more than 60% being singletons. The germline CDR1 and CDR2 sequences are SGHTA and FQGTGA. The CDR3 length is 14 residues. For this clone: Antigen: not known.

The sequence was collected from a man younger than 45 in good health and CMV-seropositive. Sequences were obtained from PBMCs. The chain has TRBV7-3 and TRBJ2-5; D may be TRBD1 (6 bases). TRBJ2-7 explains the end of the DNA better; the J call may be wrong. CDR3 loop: CASSPGHQSDEQYF. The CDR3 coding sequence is TGTGCCAGCAGCCCGGGACATCAGTCTGACGAGCAGTACTTC.